A few counts support the clone carrying this T cell receptor beta chain. The sample belongs to a study of blood T cell repertoires in COVID-19. Background on the study: The study drew acute and convalescent COVID-19 samples from the United States, Italy and Spain. PBMCs, B-cell-depleted T cells, or T cells provided the cDNA or gDNA that made up the material.

Original processing methods: Using reference gene primer amplification, nucleated cell counts were estimated. TCRdb's copy holds only in-frame clones and misses some; the assay was immunoSEQ multiplex PCR. V and J calls and clone size are those listed in that table; D and trimming were worked out from the DNA. The data show 110,000 to 150,000 clones, about three quarters seen once. This CDR3 contains 14 residues. Trimming removed 2 bases from V and 2 bases from J, with 11 bases in between. In germline, CDR1 is SGHRS, CDR2 YFSETQ. Sequencing was done on a sample of peripheral blood. The TCR comes from a woman aged 55-69 years with acute or convalescent COVID-19. The V call is TRBV5-1, the J call TRBJ2-7; D might be TRBD2 (6 bases). This chain's CDR3 is CASSFSGEAYEQYF. The DNA of the CDR3 is TGCGCCAGCAGCTTCTCGGGGGAAGCCTACGAGCAGTACTTC. The entire variable domain, with the rest obtained from reference TRBV5-1 and TRBJ2-7, is as follows: KAGVTQTPRYLIKTRGQQVTLSCSPISGHRSVSWYQQTPGQGLQFLFEYFSETQRNKGNFPGRFSGRQFSNSRSEMNVSTLELGDSALYLCASSFSGEAYEQYFGPGTRLTVT.